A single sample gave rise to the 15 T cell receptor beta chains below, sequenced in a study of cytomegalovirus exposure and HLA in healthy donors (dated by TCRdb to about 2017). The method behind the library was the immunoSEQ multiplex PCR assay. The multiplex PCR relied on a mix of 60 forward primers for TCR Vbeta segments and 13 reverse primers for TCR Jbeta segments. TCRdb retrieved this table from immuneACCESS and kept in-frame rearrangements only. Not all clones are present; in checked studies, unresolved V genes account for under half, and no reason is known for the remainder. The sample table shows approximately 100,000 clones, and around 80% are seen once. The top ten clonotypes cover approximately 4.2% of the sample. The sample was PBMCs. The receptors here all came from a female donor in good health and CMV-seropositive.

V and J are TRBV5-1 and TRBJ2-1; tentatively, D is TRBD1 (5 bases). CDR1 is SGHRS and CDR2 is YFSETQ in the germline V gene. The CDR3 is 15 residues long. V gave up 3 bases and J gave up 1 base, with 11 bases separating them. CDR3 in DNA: TGCGCCAGCAGCTCCCGACAGTGTTCCTACAATGAGCAGTTCTTC. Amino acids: CASSSRQCSYNEQFF.

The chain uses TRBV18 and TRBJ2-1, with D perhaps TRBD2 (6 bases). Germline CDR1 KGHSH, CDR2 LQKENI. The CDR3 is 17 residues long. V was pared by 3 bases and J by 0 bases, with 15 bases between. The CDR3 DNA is TGTGCCAGCTCACCGGGCCTGGGCGGGGTCTCCTACAATGAGCAGTTCTTC. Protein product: CASSPGLGGVSYNEQFF.

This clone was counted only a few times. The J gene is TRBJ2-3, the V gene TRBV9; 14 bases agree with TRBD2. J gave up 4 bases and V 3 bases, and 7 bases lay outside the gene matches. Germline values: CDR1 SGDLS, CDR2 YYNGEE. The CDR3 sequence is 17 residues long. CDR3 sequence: CASSGPGLAGVADTQYF. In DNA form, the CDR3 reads TGTGCCAGCAGCGGTCCGGGACTAGCGGGAGTAGCAGATACGCAGTATTTT.

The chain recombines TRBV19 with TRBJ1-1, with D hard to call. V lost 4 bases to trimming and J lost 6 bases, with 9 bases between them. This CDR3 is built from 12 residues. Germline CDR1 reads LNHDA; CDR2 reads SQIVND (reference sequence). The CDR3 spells CASSKQQAEAFF. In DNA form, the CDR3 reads TGTGCCAGTAGTAAACAGCAGGCTGAAGCTTTCTTT.

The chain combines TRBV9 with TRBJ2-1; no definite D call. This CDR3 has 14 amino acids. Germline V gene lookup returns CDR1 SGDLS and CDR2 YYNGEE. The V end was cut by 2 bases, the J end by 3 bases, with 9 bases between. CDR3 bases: TGTGCCAGCAGCGTTGGCGGAAGCTACAATGAGCAGTTCTTC. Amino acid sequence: CASSVGGSYNEQFF. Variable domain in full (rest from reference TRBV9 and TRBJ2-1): DSGVTQTPKHLITATGQRVTLRCSPRSGDLSVYWYQQSLDQGLQFLIQYYNGEERAKGNILERFSAQQFPDLHSELNLSSLELGDSALYFCASSVGGSYNEQFFGPGTRLTVL.

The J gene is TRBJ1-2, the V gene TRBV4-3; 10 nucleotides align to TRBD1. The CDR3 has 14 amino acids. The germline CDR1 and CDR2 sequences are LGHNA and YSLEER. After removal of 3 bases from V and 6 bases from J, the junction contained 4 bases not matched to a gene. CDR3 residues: CASSQGQGSHGYTF. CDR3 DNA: TGCGCCAGCAGCCAGGGACAGGGGAGTCATGGCTACACCTTC.

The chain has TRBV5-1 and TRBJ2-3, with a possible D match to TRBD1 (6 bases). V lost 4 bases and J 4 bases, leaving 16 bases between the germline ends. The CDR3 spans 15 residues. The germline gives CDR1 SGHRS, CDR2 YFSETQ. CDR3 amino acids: CASSLQQGMPDTQYF. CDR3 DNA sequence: TGCGCCAGCAGCCTCCAACAGGGAATGCCAGATACGCAGTATTTT.

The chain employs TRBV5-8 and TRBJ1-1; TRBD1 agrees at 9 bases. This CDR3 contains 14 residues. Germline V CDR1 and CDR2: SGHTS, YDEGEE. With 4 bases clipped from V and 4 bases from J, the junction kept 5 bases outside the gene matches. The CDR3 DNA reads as TGTGCCAGCAGCGACGGACAGGGGTTCACTGAAGCTTTCTTT. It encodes CASSDGQGFTEAFF.

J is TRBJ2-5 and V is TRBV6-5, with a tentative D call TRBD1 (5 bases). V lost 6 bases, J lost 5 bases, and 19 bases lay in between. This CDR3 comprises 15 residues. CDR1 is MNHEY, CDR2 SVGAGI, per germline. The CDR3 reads CASSRQSGWMETQYF. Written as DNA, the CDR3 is TGTGCCAGCAGCCGTCAGTCAGGGTGGATGGAGACCCAGTACTTC.

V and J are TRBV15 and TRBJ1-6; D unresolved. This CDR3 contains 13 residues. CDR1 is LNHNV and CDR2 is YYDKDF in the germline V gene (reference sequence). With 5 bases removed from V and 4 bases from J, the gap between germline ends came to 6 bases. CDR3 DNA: TGTGCCACCAGCGAGGGTTATAATTCACCCCTCCACTTT. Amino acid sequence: CATSEGYNSPLHF.

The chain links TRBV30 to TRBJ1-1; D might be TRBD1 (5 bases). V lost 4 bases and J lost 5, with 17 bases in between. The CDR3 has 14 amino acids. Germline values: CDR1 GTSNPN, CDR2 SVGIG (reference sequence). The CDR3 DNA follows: TGTGCCTGGACTGGAGGGGTCTTGGAGACTGAAGCTTTCTTT. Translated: CAWTGGVLETEAFF.

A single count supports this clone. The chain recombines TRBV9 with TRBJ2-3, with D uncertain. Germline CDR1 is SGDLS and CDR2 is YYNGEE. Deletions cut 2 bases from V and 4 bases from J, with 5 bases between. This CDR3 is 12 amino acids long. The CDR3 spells CASSVLADTQYF. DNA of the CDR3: TGTGCCAGCAGCGTGCTAGCAGATACGCAGTATTTT.

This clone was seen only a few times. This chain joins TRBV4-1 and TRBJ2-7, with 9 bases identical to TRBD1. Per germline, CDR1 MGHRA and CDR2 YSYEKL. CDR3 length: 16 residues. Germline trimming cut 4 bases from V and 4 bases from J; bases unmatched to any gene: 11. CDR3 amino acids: CASSLPRTGESYEQYF. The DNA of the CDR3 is TGCGCCAGCAGCCTCCCCCGGACAGGGGAGTCTTACGAGCAGTACTTC.

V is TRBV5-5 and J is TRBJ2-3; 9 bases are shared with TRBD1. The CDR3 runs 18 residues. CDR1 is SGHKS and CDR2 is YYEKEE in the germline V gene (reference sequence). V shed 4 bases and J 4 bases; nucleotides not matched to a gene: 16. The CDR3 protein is CASSGRLRDRVIADTQYF. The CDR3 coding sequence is TGTGCCAGCAGCGGACGCCTAAGGGACAGGGTAATTGCAGATACGCAGTATTTT.

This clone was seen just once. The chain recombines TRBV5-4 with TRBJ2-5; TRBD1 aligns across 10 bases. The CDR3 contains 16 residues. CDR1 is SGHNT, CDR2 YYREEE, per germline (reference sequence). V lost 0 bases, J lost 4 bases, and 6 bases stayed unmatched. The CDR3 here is CASSLGQGAIAETQYF. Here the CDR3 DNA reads TGTGCCAGCAGCTTGGGACAGGGGGCTATCGCAGAGACCCAGTACTTC.